The rows below give T cell receptor beta chains drawn from one sample of a study of T cells in tuberculosis. Produced via immunoSEQ multiplex PCR; TCRdb's table is partial and in-frame only. The sample includes tens of thousands of clones, 94% seen only once; the top ten take about 4.5%. Sample: PBMCs, taken at tuberculosis diagnosis. The receptors here all came from an adult with tuberculosis. Both conserved end residues are part of each CDR3. The D gene is left open where the match is weak. Part of the rows lack a size; the others show once, few, many or a class for expanded clones.

clone_size: .; j_call: TRBJ1-1; d_call: .; v_call: TRBV30; cdr3_nt: TGTGCCTGGAGTGTAAAACACGCTGAAGCTTTCTTT; cdr3_aa: CAWSVKHAEAFF
clone_size: .; j_call: TRBJ2-3; d_call: .; v_call: TRBV19; cdr3_nt: TGTGCCAGTAGTATAGATCCCCTAGGGGGGGCCAGAACAGATACGCAGTATTTT; cdr3_aa: CASSIDPLGGARTDTQYF
clone_size: .; j_call: TRBJ1-5; d_call: .; v_call: TRBV19; cdr3_nt: TGTGCCACCGCACAGGATTTCAATCAGCCCCAGCATTTT; cdr3_aa: CATAQDFNQPQHF
clone_size: .; j_call: TRBJ2-1; d_call: TRBD1; v_call: TRBV5-1; cdr3_nt: TGCGCCAGCAGCCTGACAGGGGGCCTGGGAAATGAGCAGTTCTTC; cdr3_aa: CASSLTGGLGNEQFF
clone_size: .; j_call: TRBJ2-7; d_call: TRBD2; v_call: TRBV7-9; cdr3_nt: TGTGCCAGCGTCGCAGCGGGGGCCCCGGACTACGAGCAGTACTTC; cdr3_aa: CASVAAGAPDYEQYF
clone_size: once; j_call: TRBJ1-5; d_call: .; v_call: TRBV27; cdr3_nt: TGTGCCAGCATTCCGCCCCTCGGCCGGGACAAATATCAGCCCCAGCATTTT; cdr3_aa: CASIPPLGRDKYQPQHF
clone_size: .; j_call: TRBJ2-2; d_call: TRBD1; v_call: TRBV5-1; cdr3_nt: TGCGCCAGCAGCCCCGGGACAGGATGGAACACCGGGGAGCTGTTTTTT; cdr3_aa: CASSPGTGWNTGELFF
clone_size: .; j_call: TRBJ1-1; d_call: .; v_call: TRBV15; cdr3_nt: TGTGCCACCGCTTCAGGGAGGGGAGACACTGAAGCTTTCTTT; cdr3_aa: CATASGRGDTEAFF
clone_size: once; j_call: TRBJ2-7; d_call: .; v_call: TRBV7-9; cdr3_nt: TGTGCCAGCAGGCCGACTGAGTCCTACGAGCAGTACTTC; cdr3_aa: CASRPTESYEQYF
clone_size: .; j_call: TRBJ1-1; d_call: .; v_call: TRBV18; cdr3_nt: TGTGCCAGCTCAAAACAGGGAAACGAAGCTTTCTTT; cdr3_aa: CASSKQGNEAFF
clone_size: .; j_call: TRBJ1-3; d_call: TRBD1; v_call: TRBV5-6; cdr3_nt: TGTGCCAGCAGCCCTTTTCGGGTAGGGGGCGCCCGGAACACCATATATTTT; cdr3_aa: CASSPFRVGGARNTIYF
clone_size: .; j_call: TRBJ1-1; d_call: TRBD1; v_call: TRBV6-6; cdr3_nt: TGTGCCAGCAGTTACTCGACAGGGTTGGACACTGAAGCTTTCTTT; cdr3_aa: CASSYSTGLDTEAFF
clone_size: .; j_call: TRBJ2-6; d_call: .; v_call: TRBV7-3; cdr3_nt: TGTGCCAGCAGTGAACAGGGCGGAGGGGCCAACGTCCTGACTTTC; cdr3_aa: CASSEQGGGANVLTF
clone_size: .; j_call: TRBJ2-7; d_call: TRBD1; v_call: TRBV5-1; cdr3_nt: TGCGCCAGCACTCCTAGGACAGGGGAGAGGGGGTTTGCCTACGAGCAGTACTTC; cdr3_aa: CASTPRTGERGFAYEQYF
clone_size: .; j_call: TRBJ1-1; d_call: .; v_call: TRBV30; cdr3_nt: TGTGCCTGGAGGCCCCAGGGGAACACTGAAGCTTTCTTT; cdr3_aa: CAWRPQGNTEAFF
clone_size: .; j_call: TRBJ1-4; d_call: TRBD1; v_call: TRBV7-6; cdr3_nt: TGTGCCAGCAGCTTAGAGGGACAGATCGGGTGGGGAAAACTGTTTTTT; cdr3_aa: CASSLEGQIGWGKLFF
clone_size: .; j_call: TRBJ2-2; d_call: .; v_call: TRBV5-6; cdr3_nt: TGTGCCAGCAGCTTGCGGGTGCGGCAGGGGATCACCGGGGAGCTGTTTTTT; cdr3_aa: CASSLRVRQGITGELFF
clone_size: .; j_call: TRBJ2-3; d_call: TRBD1; v_call: TRBV25-1; cdr3_nt: TGTGCCAGCAGGCGGTCCGGGACAGGGGGCAAAGATACGCAGTATTTT; cdr3_aa: CASRRSGTGGKDTQYF